This T cell receptor (beta chain) was sequenced for a study of OX40 agonist ivuxolimab in advanced cancers. As for the study in general: Dosing consisted of intravenous ivuxolimab at 0.01 to 10 mg/kg every 2 weeks.

Measured with immunoSEQ multiplex PCR; TCRdb has only the in-frame clones, and not every one. The data contain about 52,000 clones, approximately 94% of them singletons. The germline V gene has CDR1 SEHNR and CDR2 FQNEAQ (reference sequence). This CDR3 region has 16 residues. The V end was cut by 5 bases, the J end by 6 bases, with 23 bases between. The specimen was CD4+ or CD8+ T cells sorted from blood, collected in a trial of the OX40 agonist ivuxolimab. This chain uses TRBV7-9 with TRBJ2-7, with D perhaps given as TRBD1 or TRBD2 (5 bases each). This clonotype originated in an adult with an advanced solid tumor such as melanoma, head and neck, liver or kidney cancer. CDR3 coding DNA: TGTGCCAGCAGCGCCCCCGGGGCTAGCCAATCCGTCGAGCAGTACTTC. This sequence encodes CASSAPGASQSVEQYF.